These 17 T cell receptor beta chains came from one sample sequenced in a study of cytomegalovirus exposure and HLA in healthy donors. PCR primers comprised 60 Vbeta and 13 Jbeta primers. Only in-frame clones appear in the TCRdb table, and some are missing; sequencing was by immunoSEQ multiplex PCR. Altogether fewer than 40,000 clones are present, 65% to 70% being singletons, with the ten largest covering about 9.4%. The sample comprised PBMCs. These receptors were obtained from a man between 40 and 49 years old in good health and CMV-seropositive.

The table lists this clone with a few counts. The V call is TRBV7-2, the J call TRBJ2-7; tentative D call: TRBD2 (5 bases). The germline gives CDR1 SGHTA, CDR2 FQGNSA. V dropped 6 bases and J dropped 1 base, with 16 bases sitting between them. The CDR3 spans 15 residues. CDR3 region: CASRSAGGPSYEQYF. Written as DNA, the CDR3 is TGTGCCAGCAGATCCGCGGGTGGGCCTTCCTACGAGCAGTACTTC.

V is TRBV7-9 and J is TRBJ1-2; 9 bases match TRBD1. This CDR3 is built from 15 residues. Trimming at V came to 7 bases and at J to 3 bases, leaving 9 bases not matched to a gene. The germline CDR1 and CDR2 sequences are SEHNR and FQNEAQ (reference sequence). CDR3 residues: CASTETGGEDYGYTF. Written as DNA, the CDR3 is TGTGCCAGCACCGAAACAGGGGGCGAGGACTATGGCTACACCTTC. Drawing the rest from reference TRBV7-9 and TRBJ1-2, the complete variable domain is DTGVSQNPRHKITKRGQNVTFRCDPISEHNRLYWYRQTLGQGPEFLTYFQNEAQLEKSRLLSDRFSAERPKGSFSTLEIQRTEQGDSAMYLCASTETGGEDYGYTFGSGTRLTVV.

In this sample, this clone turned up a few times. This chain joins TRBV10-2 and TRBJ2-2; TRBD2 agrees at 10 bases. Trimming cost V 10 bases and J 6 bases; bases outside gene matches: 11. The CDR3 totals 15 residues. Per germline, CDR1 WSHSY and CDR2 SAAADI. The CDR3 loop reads CATTFSGGFSGELFF. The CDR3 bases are TGCGCCACCACTTTTAGCGGGGGGTTCTCCGGGGAGCTGTTTTTT.

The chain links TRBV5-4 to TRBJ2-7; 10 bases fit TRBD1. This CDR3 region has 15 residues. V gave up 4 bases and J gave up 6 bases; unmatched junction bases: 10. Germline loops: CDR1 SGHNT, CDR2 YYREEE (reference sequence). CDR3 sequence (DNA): TGTGCCAGCAGCGTGTTTACCGGGACAGGGGTCGAGCAGTACTTC. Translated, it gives CASSVFTGTGVEQYF.

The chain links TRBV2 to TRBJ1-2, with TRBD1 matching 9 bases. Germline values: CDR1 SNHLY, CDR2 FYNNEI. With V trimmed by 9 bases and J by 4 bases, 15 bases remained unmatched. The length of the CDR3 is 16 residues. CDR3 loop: CASGSSGTGNLYGYTF. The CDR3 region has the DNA TGTGCCAGTGGGTCATCCGGGACAGGGAACCTCTATGGCTACACCTTC.

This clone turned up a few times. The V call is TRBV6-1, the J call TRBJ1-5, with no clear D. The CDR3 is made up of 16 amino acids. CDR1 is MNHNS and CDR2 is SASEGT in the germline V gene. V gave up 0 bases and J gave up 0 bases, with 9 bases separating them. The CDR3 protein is CASSEAAQISNQPQHF. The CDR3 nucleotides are TGTGCCAGCAGTGAAGCGGCACAGATTAGCAATCAGCCCCAGCATTTT.

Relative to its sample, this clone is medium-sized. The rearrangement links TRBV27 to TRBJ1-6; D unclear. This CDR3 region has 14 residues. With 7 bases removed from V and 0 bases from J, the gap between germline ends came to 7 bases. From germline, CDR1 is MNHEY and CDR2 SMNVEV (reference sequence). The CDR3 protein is CASKLSSYNSPLHF. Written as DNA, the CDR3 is TGTGCCAGCAAACTGAGCTCCTATAATTCACCCCTCCACTTT.

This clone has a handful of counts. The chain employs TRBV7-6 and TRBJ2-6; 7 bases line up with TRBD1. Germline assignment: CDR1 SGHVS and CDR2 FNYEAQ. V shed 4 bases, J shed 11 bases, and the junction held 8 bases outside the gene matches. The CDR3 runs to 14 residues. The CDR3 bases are TGTGCCAGCAGCTCGCCAGGACAGGCTCACGTCCTGACTTTC. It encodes CASSSPGQAHVLTF.

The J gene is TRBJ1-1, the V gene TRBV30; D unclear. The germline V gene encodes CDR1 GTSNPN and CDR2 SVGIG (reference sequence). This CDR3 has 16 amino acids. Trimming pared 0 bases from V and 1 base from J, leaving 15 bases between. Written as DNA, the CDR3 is TGTGCCTGGAGTGTAGCCTTTGACTCCTGGAACACTGAAGCTTTCTTT. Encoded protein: CAWSVAFDSWNTEAFF.

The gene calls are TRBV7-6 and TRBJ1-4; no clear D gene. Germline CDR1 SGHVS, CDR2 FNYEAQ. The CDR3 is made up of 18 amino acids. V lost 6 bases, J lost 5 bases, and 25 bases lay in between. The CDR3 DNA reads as TGTGCCAGCAGTGAGGCTAGTGGTCTCCTAGTCGACAATGAAAAACTGTTTTTT. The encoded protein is CASSEASGLLVDNEKLFF.

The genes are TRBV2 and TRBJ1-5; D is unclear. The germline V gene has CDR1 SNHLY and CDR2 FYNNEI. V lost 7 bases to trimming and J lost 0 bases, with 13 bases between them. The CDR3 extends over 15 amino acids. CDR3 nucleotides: TGTGCCAGCAAAACTAGCCGGAATAGCAATCAGCCCCAGCATTTT. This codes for CASKTSRNSNQPQHF.

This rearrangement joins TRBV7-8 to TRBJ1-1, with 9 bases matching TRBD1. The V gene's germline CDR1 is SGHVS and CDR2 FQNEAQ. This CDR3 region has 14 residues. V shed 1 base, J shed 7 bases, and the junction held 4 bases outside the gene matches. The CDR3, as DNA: TGTGCCAGCAGCTTAGGCGGACAGGGGCTTGAAGCTTTCTTT. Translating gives CASSLGGQGLEAFF.

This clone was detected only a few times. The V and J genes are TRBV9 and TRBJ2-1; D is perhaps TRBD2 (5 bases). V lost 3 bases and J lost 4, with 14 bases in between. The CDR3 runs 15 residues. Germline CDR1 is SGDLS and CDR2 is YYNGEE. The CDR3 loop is CASSGMGVGYNEQFF. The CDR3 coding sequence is TGTGCCAGCAGCGGGATGGGAGTGGGGTACAATGAGCAGTTCTTC.

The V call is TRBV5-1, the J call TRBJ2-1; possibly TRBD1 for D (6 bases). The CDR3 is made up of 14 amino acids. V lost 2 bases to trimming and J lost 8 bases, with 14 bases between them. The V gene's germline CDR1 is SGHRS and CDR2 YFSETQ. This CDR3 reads CASSLQGWAYEQFF. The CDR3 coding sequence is TGCGCCAGCAGCTTACAGGGTTGGGCTTATGAGCAGTTCTTC.

This CDR3 is CASSGRDQAYNEQFF. CDR3 nucleotide sequence: TGTGCCAGCAGTGGCCGGGATCAGGCCTACAATGAGCAGTTCTTC. V usage is TRBV5-4 and J usage is TRBJ2-1, with a possible D match to TRBD2 (5 bases). In germline, CDR1 is SGHNT, CDR2 YYREEE (reference sequence). V was trimmed by 5 bases and J by 2 bases, leaving 14 bases between them. The CDR3 extends over 15 amino acids. The full variable domain, its missing parts supplied by reference TRBV5-4 and TRBJ2-1, is ETGVTQSPTHLIKTRGQQVTLRCSSQSGHNTVSWYQQALGQGPQFIFQYYREEENGRGNFPPRFSGLQFPNYSSELNVNALELDDSALYLCASSGRDQAYNEQFFGPGTRLTVL.

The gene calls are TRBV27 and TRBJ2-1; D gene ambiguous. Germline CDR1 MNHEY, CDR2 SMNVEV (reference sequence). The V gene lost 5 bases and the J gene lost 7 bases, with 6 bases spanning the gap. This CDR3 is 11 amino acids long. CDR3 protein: CASSTVNEQFF. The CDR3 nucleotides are TGTGCCAGCAGTACAGTGAATGAGCAGTTCTTC.

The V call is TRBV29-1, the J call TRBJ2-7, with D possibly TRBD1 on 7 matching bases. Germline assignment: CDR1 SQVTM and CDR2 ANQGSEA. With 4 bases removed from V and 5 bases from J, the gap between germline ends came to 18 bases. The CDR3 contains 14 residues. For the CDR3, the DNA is TGCAGCGTTGGCGGGTCCCAGGGGGGCCACGAGCAGTACTTC. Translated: CSVGGSQGGHEQYF.